These 8 T cell receptor beta chains came from one sample sequenced in a study of shared clonotypes between healthy human individuals. Sequencing used immunoSEQ multiplex PCR; TCRdb keeps in-frame clones, though not all of them. The profile shows roughly 2,300,000 clones, about 90% of them singletons. Input material: naive CD4+ T cells from PBMCs. Noted subset: CD45RA+ positively selected. The source is a man in his late teens or twenties in good health. Some clones in this sample may be carry-over from other donors' samples.

This chain's CDR3 is CASSSITGGHGYTF. Here the CDR3 DNA reads TGCGCCAGCAGCTCGATTACAGGGGGCCACGGCTACACCTTC. The rearrangement links TRBV5-1 to TRBJ1-2, with 9 bases lining up with TRBD1. The germline V gene encodes CDR1 SGHRS and CDR2 YFSETQ. The CDR3 consists of 14 residues. V dropped 3 bases and J dropped 8; count of bases not matched to a gene: 8.

The chain has TRBV7-3 and TRBJ1-2; D is unresolved. Germline V gene data show CDR1 as SGHTA and CDR2 as FQGTGA. The CDR3 contains 13 residues. Trimming stripped 0 bases from V and 6 bases from J, with 8 bases between. CDR3 sequence reads: CASSLTRENGYTF. CDR3 coding DNA: TGTGCCAGCAGCTTAACGAGGGAGAATGGCTACACCTTC.

This chain links TRBV18 with TRBJ2-3; D is perhaps TRBD1 or TRBD2 (5 bases each). The CDR3 contains 15 residues. Germline CDR1 is KGHSH and CDR2 is LQKENI. V lost 5 bases, J lost 6 bases, and 18 bases lay in between. The CDR3 is CASSAGTDFFDTQYF. The CDR3 nucleotides read TGTGCCAGCTCAGCCGGGACGGACTTTTTCGATACGCAGTATTTT.

The CDR3 sequence: CASSRESGHRYEQYF. The CDR3, as DNA: TGTGCCAGCAGCCGAGAATCGGGACACAGGTACGAGCAGTACTTC. V is TRBV2 and J is TRBJ2-7, with D possibly TRBD1 on 6 matching bases. The germline V and J ends were trimmed by 6 bases and 4 bases, with 19 bases remaining between them. The germline V gene encodes CDR1 SNHLY and CDR2 FYNNEI. The CDR3 consists of 15 residues.

The chain has TRBV18 and TRBJ2-3, with D perhaps TRBD2 (5 bases). Trimming took 3 bases from V and 4 from J, leaving 20 bases between them. From germline, CDR1 is KGHSH and CDR2 LQKENI. The CDR3 has 17 amino acids. The CDR3 DNA sequence: TGTGCCAGCTCACCCCCGATCACTAGTCAGAACCCAGATACGCAGTATTTT. Amino acids: CASSPPITSQNPDTQYF.

V gene TRBV19 combines with J gene TRBJ1-1; 8 bases line up with TRBD1. Germline V lookup: CDR1 LNHDA, CDR2 SQIVND (reference sequence). CDR3 length equals 14 residues. Trimming at V came to 6 bases and at J to 4 bases, leaving 7 bases not matched to a gene. As DNA, the CDR3 is TGTGCCAGTAGAAACCAGGGGGCGCTCACTGAAGCTTTCTTT. Translating it yields CASRNQGALTEAFF.

This chain connects TRBV9 to TRBJ1-2, with D uncertain. The V and J ends lost 3 bases and 4 bases respectively, with 7 bases between them. CDR3 size: 12 residues. The germline V gene has CDR1 SGDLS and CDR2 YYNGEE. CDR3 bases: TGTGCCAGCAGCGATTGGAGCTATGGCTACACCTTC. Residues: CASSDWSYGYTF.

The genes are TRBV27 and TRBJ2-7, with no clear D. The V end lost 6 bases, the J end lost 4 bases, and 19 bases lay between the germline ends. The length of the CDR3 is 15 residues. Looked up from germline, CDR1 is MNHEY and CDR2 is SMNVEV (reference sequence). The DNA of the CDR3 is TGTGCCAGCAGGGCGTCGGGCCAACCATGGTACGAGCAGTACTTC. Amino acids: CASRASGQPWYEQYF.